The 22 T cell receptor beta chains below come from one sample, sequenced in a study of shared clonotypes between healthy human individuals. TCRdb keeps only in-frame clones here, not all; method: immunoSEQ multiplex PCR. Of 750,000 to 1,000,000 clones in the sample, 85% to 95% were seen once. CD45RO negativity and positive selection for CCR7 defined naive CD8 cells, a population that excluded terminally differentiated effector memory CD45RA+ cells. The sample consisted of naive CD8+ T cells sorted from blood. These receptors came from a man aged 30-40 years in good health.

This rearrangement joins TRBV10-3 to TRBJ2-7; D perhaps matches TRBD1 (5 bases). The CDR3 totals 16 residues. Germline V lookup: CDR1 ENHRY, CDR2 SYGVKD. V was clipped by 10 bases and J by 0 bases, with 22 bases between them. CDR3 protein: CATRDSTGWSSYEQYF. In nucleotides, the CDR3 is TGTGCCACCAGGGATTCGACCGGTTGGAGCTCCTACGAGCAGTACTTC.

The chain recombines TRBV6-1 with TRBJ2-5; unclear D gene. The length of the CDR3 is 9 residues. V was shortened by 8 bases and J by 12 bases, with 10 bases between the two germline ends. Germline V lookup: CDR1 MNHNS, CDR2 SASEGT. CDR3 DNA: TGTGCCAGCGATGTGTTTAAGTACTTC. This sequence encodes CASDVFKYF.

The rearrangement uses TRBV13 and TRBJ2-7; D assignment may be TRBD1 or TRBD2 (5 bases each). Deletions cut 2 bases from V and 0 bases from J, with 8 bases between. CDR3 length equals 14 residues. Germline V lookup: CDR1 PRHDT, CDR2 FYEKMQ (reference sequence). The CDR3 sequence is CASSLFGASYEQYF. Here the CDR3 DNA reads TGTGCCAGCAGCTTATTCGGGGCCTCCTACGAGCAGTACTTC.

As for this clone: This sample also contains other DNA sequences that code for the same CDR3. This chain's CDR3 is CASSLSRGYGYTF. The CDR3 DNA reads as TGTGCCAGCAGTTTAAGCAGGGGGTATGGCTACACCTTC. The rearrangement uses TRBV27 and TRBJ1-2, with 7 bases lining up with TRBD1. The CDR3 is 13 residues long. V shed 2 bases, J shed 5 bases, and the junction held 2 bases outside the gene matches. Looked up from germline, CDR1 is MNHEY and CDR2 is SMNVEV (reference sequence).

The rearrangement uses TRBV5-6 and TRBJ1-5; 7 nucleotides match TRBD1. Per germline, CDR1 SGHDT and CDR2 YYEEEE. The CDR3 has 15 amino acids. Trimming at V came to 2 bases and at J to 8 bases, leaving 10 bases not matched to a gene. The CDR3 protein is CASSFRDSHKEPQHF. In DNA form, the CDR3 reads TGTGCCAGCAGCTTCCGGGACAGCCACAAGGAGCCCCAGCATTTT.

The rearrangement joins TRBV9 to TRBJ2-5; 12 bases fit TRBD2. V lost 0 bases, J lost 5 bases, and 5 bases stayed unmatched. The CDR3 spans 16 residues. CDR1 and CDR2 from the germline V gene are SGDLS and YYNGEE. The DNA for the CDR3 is TGTGCCAGCAGCGTAGGTTCCCTAGCGGGAGGGGAGACCCAGTACTTC. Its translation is CASSVGSLAGGETQYF.

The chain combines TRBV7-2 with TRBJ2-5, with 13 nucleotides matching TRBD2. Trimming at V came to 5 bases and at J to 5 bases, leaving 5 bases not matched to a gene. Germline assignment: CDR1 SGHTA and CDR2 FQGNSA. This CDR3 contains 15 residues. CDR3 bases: TGTGCCAGCAGCCCTGGGACTAGCGGGATGGAGACCCAGTACTTC. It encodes CASSPGTSGMETQYF.

The CDR3 loop reads CASSANRGFDEQYF. The CDR3 DNA sequence: TGTGCCAGCAGTGCTAACAGGGGTTTCGACGAGCAGTACTTC. The chain recombines TRBV28 with TRBJ2-7, with TRBD1 identical over 7 bases. V trimming: 5 bases; J trimming: 5 bases; junction bases outside the gene matches: 9. The CDR3 length is 14 residues. Germline values: CDR1 MDHEN, CDR2 SYDVKM.

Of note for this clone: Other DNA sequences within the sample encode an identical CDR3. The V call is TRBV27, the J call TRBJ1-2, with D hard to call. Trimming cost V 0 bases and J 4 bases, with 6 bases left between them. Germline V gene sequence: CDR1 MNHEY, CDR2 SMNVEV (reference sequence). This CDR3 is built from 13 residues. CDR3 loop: CASSLSRSYGYTF. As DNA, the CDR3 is TGTGCCAGCAGTTTATCGAGGAGCTATGGCTACACCTTC.

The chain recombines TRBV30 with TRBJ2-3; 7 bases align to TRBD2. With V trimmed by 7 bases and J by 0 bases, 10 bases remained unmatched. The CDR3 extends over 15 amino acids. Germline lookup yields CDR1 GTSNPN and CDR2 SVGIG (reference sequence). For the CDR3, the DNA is TGTGCCTCCGGTGAAGGTAGCGGGAGCACAGATACGCAGTATTTT. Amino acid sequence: CASGEGSGSTDTQYF.

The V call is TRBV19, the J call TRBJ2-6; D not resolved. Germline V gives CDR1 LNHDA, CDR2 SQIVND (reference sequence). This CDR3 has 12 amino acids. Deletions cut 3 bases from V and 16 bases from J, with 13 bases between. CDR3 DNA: TGTGCCAGTAGTATTAGCCCCCTACTTCTGACTTTC. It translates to CASSISPLLLTF.

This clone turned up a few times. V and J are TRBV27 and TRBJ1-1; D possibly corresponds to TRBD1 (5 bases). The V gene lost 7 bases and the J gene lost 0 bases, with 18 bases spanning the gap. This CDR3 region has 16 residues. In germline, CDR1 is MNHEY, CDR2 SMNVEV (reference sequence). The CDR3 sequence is CASISVARGMNTEAFF. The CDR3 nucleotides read TGTGCCAGCATTAGTGTTGCACGGGGCATGAACACTGAAGCTTTCTTT.

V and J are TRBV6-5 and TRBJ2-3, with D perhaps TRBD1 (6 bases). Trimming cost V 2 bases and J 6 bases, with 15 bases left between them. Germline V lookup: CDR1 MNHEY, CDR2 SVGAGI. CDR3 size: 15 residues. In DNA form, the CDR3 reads TGTGCCAGCAGTTACGGGGTTACAGGGTTCGATACGCAGTATTTT. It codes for CASSYGVTGFDTQYF.

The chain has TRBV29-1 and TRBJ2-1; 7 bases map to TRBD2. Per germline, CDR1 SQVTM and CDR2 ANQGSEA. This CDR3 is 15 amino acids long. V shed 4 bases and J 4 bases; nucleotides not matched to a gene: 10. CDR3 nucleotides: TGCAGCGTTGGTGGTCTAGCGGATAGATACAATGAGCAGTTCTTC. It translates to CSVGGLADRYNEQFF.

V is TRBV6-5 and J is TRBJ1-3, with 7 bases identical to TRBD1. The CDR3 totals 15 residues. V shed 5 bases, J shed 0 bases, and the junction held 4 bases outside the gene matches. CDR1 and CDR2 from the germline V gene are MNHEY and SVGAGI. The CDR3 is CASSLGQSSGNTIYF. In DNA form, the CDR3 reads TGTGCCAGCAGTCTGGGACAGAGCTCTGGAAACACCATATATTTT.

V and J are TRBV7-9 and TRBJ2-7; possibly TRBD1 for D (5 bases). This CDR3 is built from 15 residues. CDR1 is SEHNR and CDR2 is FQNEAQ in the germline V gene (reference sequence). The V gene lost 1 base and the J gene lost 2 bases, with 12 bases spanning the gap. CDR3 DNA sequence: TGTGCCAGCAGCTTAGAACAGGTTTCCCCCTACGAGCAGTACTTC. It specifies CASSLEQVSPYEQYF.

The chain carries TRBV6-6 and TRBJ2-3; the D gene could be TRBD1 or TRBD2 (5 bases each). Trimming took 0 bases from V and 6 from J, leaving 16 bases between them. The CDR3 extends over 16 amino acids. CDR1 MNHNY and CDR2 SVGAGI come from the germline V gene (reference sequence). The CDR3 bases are TGTGCCAGCAGTTACTCGATGGAAGGGGCGGGCGATACGCAGTATTTT. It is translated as CASSYSMEGAGDTQYF.

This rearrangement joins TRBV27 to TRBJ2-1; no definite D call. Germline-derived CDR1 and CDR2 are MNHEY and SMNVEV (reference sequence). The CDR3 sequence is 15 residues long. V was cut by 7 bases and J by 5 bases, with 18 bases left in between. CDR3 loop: CASKGLNQGDNEQFF. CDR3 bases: TGTGCCAGCAAGGGTCTCAACCAAGGCGACAATGAGCAGTTCTTC.

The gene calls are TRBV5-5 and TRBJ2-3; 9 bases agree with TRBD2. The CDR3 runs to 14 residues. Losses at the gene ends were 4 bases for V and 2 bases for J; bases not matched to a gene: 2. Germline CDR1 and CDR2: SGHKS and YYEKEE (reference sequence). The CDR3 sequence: CASSRLAVTDTQYF. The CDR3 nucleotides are TGTGCCAGCAGCCGACTAGCGGTCACAGATACGCAGTATTTT.

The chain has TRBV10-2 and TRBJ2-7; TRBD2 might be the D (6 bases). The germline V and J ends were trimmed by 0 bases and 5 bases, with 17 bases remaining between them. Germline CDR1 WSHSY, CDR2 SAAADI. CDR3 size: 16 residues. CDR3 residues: CASSESGGGPPHEQYF. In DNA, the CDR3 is TGCGCCAGCAGTGAGTCTGGGGGAGGCCCCCCCCACGAGCAGTACTTC.

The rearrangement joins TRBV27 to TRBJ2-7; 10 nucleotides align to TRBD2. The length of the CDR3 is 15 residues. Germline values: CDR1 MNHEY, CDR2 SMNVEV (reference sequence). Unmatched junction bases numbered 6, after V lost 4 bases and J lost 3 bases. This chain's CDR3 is CASSWTSGLYYEQYF. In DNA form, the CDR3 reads TGTGCCAGCAGTTGGACTAGCGGACTGTACTACGAGCAGTACTTC.

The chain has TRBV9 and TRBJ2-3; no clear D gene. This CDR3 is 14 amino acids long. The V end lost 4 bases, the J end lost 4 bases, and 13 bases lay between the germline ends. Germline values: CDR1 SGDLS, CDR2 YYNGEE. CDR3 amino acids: CASSSGSAPDTQYF. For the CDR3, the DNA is TGTGCCAGCAGCTCAGGCAGCGCCCCAGATACGCAGTATTTT.